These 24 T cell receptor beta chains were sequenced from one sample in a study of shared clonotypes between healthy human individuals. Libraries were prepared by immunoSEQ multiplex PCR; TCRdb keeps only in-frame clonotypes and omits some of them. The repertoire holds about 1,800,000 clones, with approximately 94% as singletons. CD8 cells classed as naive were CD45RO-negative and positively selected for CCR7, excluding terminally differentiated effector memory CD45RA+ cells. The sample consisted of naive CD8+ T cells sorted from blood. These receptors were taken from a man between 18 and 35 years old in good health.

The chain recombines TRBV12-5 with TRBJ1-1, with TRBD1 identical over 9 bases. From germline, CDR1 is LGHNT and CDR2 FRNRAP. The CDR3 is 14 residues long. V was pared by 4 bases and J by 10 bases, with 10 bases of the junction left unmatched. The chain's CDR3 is CASGSQGQGAVAFF. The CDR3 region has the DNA TGTGCTAGTGGTTCCCAGGGACAGGGTGCCGTAGCTTTCTTT.

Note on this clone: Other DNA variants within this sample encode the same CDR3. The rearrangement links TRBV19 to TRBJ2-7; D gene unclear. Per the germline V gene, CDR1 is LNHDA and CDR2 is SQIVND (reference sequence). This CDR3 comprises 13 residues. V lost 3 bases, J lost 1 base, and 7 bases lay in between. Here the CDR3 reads CASSIGLSYEQYF. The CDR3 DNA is TGTGCCAGTAGTATCGGGCTTTCCTACGAGCAGTACTTC. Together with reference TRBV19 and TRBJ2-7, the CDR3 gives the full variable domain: DGGITQSPKYLFRKEGQNVTLSCEQNLNHDAMYWYRQDPGQGLRLIYYSQIVNDFQKGDIAEGYSVSREKKESFPLTVTSAQKNPTAFYLCASSIGLSYEQYFGPGTRLTVT.

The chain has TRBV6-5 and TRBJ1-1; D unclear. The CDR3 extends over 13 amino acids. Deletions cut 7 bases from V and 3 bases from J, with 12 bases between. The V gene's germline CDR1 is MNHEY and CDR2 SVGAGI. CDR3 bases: TGTGCCAGCACCTTAGGACTCTACACTGAAGCTTTCTTT. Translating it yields CASTLGLYTEAFF.

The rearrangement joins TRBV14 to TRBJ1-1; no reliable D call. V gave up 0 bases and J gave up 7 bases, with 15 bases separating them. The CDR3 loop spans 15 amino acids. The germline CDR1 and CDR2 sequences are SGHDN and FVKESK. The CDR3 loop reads CASSQDQLRRHEAFF. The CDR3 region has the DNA TGTGCCAGCAGCCAAGATCAATTAAGACGGCATGAAGCTTTCTTT.

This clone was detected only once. The CDR3 loop is CASSRGDEVLRNEQFF. CDR3 nucleotide sequence: TGCGCCAGCAGCCGGGGGGATGAGGTCCTAAGGAATGAGCAGTTCTTC. The chain joins TRBV4-1 to TRBJ2-1; D might be TRBD2 (6 bases). Germline-derived CDR1 and CDR2 are MGHRA and YSYEKL. This CDR3 is 16 amino acids long. Trimming removed 4 bases at V and 7 bases at J, with 20 bases between.

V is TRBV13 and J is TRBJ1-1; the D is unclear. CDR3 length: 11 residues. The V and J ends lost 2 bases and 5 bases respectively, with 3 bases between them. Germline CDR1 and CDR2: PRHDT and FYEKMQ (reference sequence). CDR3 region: CASSLSTEAFF. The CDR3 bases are TGTGCCAGCAGCTTAAGTACTGAAGCTTTCTTT.

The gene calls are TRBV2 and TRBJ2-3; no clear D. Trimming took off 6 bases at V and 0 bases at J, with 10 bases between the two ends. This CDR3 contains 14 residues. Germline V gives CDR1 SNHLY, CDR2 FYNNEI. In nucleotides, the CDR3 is TGTGCCAGCAGCCCCGCGCTCAGCACAGATACGCAGTATTTT. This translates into CASSPALSTDTQYF.

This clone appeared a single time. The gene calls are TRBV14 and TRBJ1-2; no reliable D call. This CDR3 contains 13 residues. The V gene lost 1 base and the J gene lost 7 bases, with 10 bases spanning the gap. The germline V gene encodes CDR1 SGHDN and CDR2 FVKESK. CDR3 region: CASSQVGLGGYTF. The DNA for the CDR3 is TGTGCCAGCAGCCAAGTTGGGCTCGGTGGCTACACCTTC.

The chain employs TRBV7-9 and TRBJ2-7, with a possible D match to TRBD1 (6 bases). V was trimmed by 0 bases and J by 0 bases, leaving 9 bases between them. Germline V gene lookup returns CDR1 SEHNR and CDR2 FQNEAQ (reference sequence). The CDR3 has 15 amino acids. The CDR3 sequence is CASSLAPDSSYEQYF. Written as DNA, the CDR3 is TGTGCCAGCAGCTTAGCCCCGGACAGCTCCTACGAGCAGTACTTC.

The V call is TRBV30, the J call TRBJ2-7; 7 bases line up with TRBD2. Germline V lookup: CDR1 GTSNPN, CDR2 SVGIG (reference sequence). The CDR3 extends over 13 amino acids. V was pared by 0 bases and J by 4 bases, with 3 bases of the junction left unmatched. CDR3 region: CAWSVSGIYEQYF. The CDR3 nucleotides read TGTGCCTGGAGTGTGAGCGGGATTTACGAGCAGTACTTC.

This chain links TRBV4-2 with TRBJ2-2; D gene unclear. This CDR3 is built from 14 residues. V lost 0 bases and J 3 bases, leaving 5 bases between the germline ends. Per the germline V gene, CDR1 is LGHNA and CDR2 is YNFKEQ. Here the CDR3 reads CASSQDLYTGELFF. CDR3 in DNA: TGTGCCAGCAGCCAAGATCTTTACACCGGGGAGCTGTTTTTT.

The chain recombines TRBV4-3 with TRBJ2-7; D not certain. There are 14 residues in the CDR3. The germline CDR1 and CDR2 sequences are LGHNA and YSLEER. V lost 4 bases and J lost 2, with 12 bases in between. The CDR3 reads CASSPLGTTYEQYF. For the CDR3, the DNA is TGCGCCAGCAGCCCCCTGGGTACCACCTACGAGCAGTACTTC.

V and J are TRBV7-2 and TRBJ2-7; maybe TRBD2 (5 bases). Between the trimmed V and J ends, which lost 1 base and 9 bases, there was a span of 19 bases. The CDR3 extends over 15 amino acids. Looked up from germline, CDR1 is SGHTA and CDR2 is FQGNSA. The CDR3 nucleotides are TGTGCCAGCAGCTTAGAGGCGGAGGACCCGTCTCGGCAGTACTTC. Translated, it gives CASSLEAEDPSRQYF.

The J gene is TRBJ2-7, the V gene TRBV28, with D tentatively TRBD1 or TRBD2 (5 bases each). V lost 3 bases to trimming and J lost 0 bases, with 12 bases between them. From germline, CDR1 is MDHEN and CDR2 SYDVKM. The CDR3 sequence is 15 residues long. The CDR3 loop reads CASSFAGTDSYEQYF. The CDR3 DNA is TGTGCCAGCAGTTTTGCCGGGACGGACTCCTACGAGCAGTACTTC. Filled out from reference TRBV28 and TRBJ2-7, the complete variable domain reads DVKVTQSSRYLVKRTGEKVFLECVQDMDHENMFWYRQDPGLGLRLIYFSYDVKMKEKGDIPEGYSVSREKKERFSLILESASTNQTSMYLCASSFAGTDSYEQYFGPGTRLTVT.

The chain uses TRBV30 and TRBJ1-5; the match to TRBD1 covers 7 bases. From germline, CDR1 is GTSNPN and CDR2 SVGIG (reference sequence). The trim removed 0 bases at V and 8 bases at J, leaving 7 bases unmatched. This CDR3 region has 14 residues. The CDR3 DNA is TGTGCCTGGAGTGTCACCGGGACAGCCGAGCCCCAGCATTTT. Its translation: CAWSVTGTAEPQHF.

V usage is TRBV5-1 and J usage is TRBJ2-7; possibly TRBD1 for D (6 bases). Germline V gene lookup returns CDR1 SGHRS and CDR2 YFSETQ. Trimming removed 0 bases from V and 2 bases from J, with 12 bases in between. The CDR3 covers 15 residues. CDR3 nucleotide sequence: TGCGCCAGCAGCTTGGTGGCAGGGGACCCCTACGAGCAGTACTTC. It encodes CASSLVAGDPYEQYF.

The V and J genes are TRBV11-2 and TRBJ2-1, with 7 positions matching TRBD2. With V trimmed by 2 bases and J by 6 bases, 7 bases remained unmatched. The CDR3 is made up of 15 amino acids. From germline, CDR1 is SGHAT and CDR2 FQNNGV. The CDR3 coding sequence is TGTGCCAGCAGCTTAAGTTCGGGAGGTCCCAATGAGCAGTTCTTC. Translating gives CASSLSSGGPNEQFF.

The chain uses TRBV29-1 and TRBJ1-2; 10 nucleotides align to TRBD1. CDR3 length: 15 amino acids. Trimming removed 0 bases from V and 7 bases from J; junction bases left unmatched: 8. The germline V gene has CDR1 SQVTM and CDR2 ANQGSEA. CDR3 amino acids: CSVEDRGTGAGGYTF. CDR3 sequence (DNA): TGCAGCGTTGAAGATAGAGGGACAGGGGCAGGTGGCTACACCTTC. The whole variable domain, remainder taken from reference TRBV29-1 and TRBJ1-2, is SAVISQKPSRDICQRGTSLTIQCQVDSQVTMMFWYRQQPGQSLTLIATANQGSEATYESGFVIDKFPISRPNLTFSTLTVSNMSPEDSSIYLCSVEDRGTGAGGYTFGSGTRLTVV.

As DNA, the CDR3 is TGTGCCAGCTCATTGGCCTACAGGGGGTTTAATTCACCCCTCCACTTT. This gives the protein CASSLAYRGFNSPLHF. The chain employs TRBV18 and TRBJ1-6; TRBD1 matches at 8 bases. The CDR3 totals 16 residues. V lost 5 bases and J lost 6; bases outside the gene matches: 9. Germline V gene sequence: CDR1 KGHSH, CDR2 LQKENI.

CDR3 residues: CASSFGLAPDYEQYF. The CDR3, as DNA: TGTGCCAGTAGTTTCGGACTAGCCCCTGACTACGAGCAGTACTTC. The gene calls are TRBV19 and TRBJ2-7, with TRBD2 matching over 8 bases. This CDR3 is built from 15 residues. The trim removed 5 bases at V and 3 bases at J, leaving 9 bases unmatched. CDR1 and CDR2 from the germline V gene are LNHDA and SQIVND (reference sequence).

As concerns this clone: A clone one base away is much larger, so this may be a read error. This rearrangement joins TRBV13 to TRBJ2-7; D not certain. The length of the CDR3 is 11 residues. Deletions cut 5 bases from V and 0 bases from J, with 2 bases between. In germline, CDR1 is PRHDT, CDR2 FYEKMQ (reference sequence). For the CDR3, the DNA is TGTGCCAGCAGCCACTCCTACGAGCAGTACTTC. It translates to CASSHSYEQYF. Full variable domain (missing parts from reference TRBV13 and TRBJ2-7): AAGVIQSPRHLIKEKRETATLKCYPIPRHDTVYWYQQGPGQDPQFLISFYEKMQSDKGSIPDRFSAQQFSDYHSELNMSSLELGDSALYFCASSHSYEQYFGPGTRLTVT.

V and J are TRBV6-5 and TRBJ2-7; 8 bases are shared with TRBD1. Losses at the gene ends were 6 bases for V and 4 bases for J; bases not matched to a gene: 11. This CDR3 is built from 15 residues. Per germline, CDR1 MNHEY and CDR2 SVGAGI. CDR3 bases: TGTGCCAGCAGGCCGGACAGGGAATCCTCTTACGAGCAGTACTTC. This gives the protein CASRPDRESSYEQYF.

In nucleotides, the CDR3 is TGTGCCAGCAGCCCCGGGACTAGCGCAGCCTACGAGCAGTACTTC. Amino acid sequence: CASSPGTSAAYEQYF. V usage is TRBV5-4 and J usage is TRBJ2-7, with TRBD2 identical over 10 bases. CDR3 length: 15 amino acids. Germline V CDR1 and CDR2: SGHNT, YYREEE (reference sequence). Trimming cost V 4 bases and J 2 bases; bases outside gene matches: 6. Full variable domain (remainder filled in from reference TRBV5-4 and TRBJ2-7): ETGVTQSPTHLIKTRGQQVTLRCSSQSGHNTVSWYQQALGQGPQFIFQYYREEENGRGNFPPRFSGLQFPNYSSELNVNALELDDSALYLCASSPGTSAAYEQYFGPGTRLTVT.

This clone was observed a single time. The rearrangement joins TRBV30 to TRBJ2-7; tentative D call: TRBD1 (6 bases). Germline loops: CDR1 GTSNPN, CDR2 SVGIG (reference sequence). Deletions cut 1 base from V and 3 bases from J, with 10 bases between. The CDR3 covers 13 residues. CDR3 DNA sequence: TGTGCCTGGAGTGCCGAACAGGGCTACGAGCAGTACTTC. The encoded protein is CAWSAEQGYEQYF.